This T cell receptor beta chain was recorded in a study of cytomegalovirus exposure and HLA in healthy donors. As regards this clone: Its target is not known.

Trimming removed 3 bases from V and 5 bases from J, with 19 bases in between. The germline V gene has CDR1 ENHRY and CDR2 SYGVKD. The CDR3 totals 16 residues. Study findings and constraints: Trimming of TCR beta V- and J-genes showed a link, identified in a later analysis, to a missense DCLRE1C variant.

PCR used 60 Vbeta primers and 13 Jbeta primers. TCRdb's table, derived via immunoSEQ multiplex PCR, lists solely in-frame clones and lacks some. The table records 180,000 or so clones, 75% to 90% of them present only once. This TCR derives from a woman in her forties or fifties in good health and CMV-seropositive. V is TRBV10-3 and J is TRBJ1-2; D is perhaps TRBD1 (5 bases). The sample comprised PBMCs. Here the CDR3 DNA reads TGTGCCATCAGTGAACGGGGGTCCGAGGGAGGGTATGGCTACACCTTC. The encoded protein is CAISERGSEGGYGYTF.